Listed below are T cell receptor beta chains from one sample, sequenced in a study of HIV-infected children after antiretroviral therapy interruption. TCRdb called the 3' RACE reads again in MiXCR, with one record for every CDR3 protein. This table has more than 75,000 distinct CDR3 sequences, around 6.9% appearing once. The sequenced sample was CD45RA+ CD4+ T cells from PBMCs, pooled from several time points, obtained from a donor given antiretroviral therapy, either interrupted or continuous. The receptors were sampled from a pool of human donors with HIV. Each CDR3 is given with its conserved first and last residue. Fields, in order: D gene, V gene, clone size, J gene, CDR3 DNA, CDR3 protein. The D gene is left open where the match is weak. Expanded clones are given a class, and other clones once, few, many or no size at all.

D: -; V: TRBV18; size: many; J: TRBJ2-5; DNA: TGTGCCAGCTCACCAATATCCCAAGAGACCCAGTACTTC; CDR3: CASSPISQETQYF
D: -; V: TRBV3-1; size: many; J: TRBJ1-1; DNA: TGTGCCACCAGAAAACTAGGCAGTGAAGCTTTCTTT; CDR3: CATRKLGSEAFF
D: -; V: TRBV20-1; size: many; J: TRBJ2-5; DNA: TGCAGTGCTAGAGGTTTCGGGCAGAACCAAGAGACCCAGTACTTC; CDR3: CSARGFGQNQETQYF
D: -; V: TRBV6-6; size: many; J: TRBJ2-7; DNA: TGTGCCAGCAGTTACTCTCCGAAATACGAGCAGTACTTC; CDR3: CASSYSPKYEQYF
D: TRBD1; V: TRBV2; size: many; J: TRBJ2-4; DNA: TGTGCCAGCAGTGAAGAGGACAGGGAAGTACTAGCCAAAAACATTCAGTACTTC; CDR3: CASSEEDREVLAKNIQYF
D: TRBD2; V: TRBV7-8; size: many; J: TRBJ2-7; DNA: TGTGCCAGCAGCTTAGCCCGACTAGCGGGGGACTACGAGCAGTACTTC; CDR3: CASSLARLAGDYEQYF
D: TRBD2; V: TRBV27; size: many; J: TRBJ2-7; DNA: TGTGCCAGCAGTCCACGGGCTAGCGGGAGTTACGAGCAGTACTTC; CDR3: CASSPRASGSYEQYF
D: TRBD1; V: TRBV7-9; size: medium-sized; J: TRBJ1-2; DNA: TGTGCCAGCAGTCACACTGACAGGGGAGGCTACACCTTC; CDR3: CASSHTDRGGYTF
D: TRBD1; V: TRBV20-1; size: many; J: TRBJ2-1; DNA: TGCAGTGCTACTAGGGACAGCTACAATGAGCAGTTCTTC; CDR3: CSATRDSYNEQFF
D: TRBD2; V: TRBV3-1; size: many; J: TRBJ2-7; DNA: TGTGCCAGCAGCCAACAAGGGACTAAAGCCTACGAGCAGTACTTC; CDR3: CASSQQGTKAYEQYF
D: TRBD2; V: TRBV28; size: many; J: TRBJ2-7; DNA: TGTGCCAGCAGTCTTCCGGGACTAGTGGCCTCCGAGCAGTACTTC; CDR3: CASSLPGLVASEQYF
D: TRBD2; V: TRBV10-3; size: many; J: TRBJ2-3; DNA: TGTGCCATCAGTTTCCTAGCGGGGACATCCACAGATACGCAGTATTTT; CDR3: CAISFLAGTSTDTQYF
D: -; V: TRBV19; size: many; J: TRBJ2-6; DNA: TGTGCCAGTAGTATCTCCGGCGGGGGCTTACGCTCTGGGGCCAACGTCCTGACTTTC; CDR3: CASSISGGGLRSGANVLTF
D: TRBD1; V: TRBV7-2; size: many; J: TRBJ1-1; DNA: TGTGCCAGCAGCCCCCTACGCGGGACAGGGGGACACACTGAAGCTTTCTTT; CDR3: CASSPLRGTGGHTEAFF
D: -; V: TRBV12-3/TRBV12-4; size: few; J: TRBJ2-3; DNA: TGTGCCAGCAGACCCCGGACAGGCACAGATACGCAGTATTTT; CDR3: CASRPRTGTDTQYF
D: -; V: TRBV12-3/TRBV12-4; size: many; J: TRBJ1-5; DNA: TGTGCCAGCAGTAAGGGAGATCAGCCCCAGCATTTT; CDR3: CASSKGDQPQHF
D: TRBD2; V: TRBV6-1; size: -; J: TRBJ2-1; DNA: TGTGCCAGCAGCTTGGTGCCAGCGGGGGAGCCCAGTGATCAGTTCTTC; CDR3: CASSLVPAGEPSDQFF
D: TRBD1; V: TRBV15; size: many; J: TRBJ2-7; DNA: TGTGCCACCAGCAGGGACAGGGGCCCCTACGAGCAGTACTTC; CDR3: CATSRDRGPYEQYF
D: TRBD1; V: TRBV29-1; size: many; J: TRBJ1-1; DNA: TGCAGCGTTGAATCAGGGGGCATCAGTGAAGCTTTCTTT; CDR3: CSVESGGISEAFF